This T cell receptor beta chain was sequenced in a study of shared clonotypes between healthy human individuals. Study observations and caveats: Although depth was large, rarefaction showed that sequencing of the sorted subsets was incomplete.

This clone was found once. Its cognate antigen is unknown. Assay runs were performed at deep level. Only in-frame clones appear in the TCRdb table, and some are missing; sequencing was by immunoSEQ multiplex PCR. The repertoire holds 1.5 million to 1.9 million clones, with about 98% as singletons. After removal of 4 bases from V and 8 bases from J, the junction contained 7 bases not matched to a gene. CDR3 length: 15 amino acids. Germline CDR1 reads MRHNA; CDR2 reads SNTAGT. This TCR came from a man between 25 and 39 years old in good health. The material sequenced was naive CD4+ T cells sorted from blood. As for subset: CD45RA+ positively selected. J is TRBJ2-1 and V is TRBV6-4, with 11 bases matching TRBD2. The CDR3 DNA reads TGTGCCAGCAGTGTGGAACTAGCGGGAGTTCATGAGCAGTTCTTC. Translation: CASSVELAGVHEQFF.